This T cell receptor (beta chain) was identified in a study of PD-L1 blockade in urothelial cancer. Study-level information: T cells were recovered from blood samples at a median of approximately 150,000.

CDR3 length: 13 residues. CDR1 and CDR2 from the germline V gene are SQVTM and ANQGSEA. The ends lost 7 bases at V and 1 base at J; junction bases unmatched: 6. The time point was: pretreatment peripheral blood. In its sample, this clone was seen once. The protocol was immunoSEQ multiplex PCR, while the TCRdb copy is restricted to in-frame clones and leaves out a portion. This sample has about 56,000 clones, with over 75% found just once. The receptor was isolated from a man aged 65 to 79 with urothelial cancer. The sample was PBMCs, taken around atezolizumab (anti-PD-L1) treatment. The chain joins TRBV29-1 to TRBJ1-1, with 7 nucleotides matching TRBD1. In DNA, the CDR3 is TGCAGCGCTGGGGGGACAGAGAACACTGAAGCTTTCTTT. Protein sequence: CSAGGTENTEAFF. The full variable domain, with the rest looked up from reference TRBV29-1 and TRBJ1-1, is SAVISQKPSRDICQRGTSLTIQCQVDSQVTMMFWYRQQPGQSLTLIATANQGSEATYESGFVIDKFPISRPNLTFSTLTVSNMSPEDSSIYLCSAGGTENTEAFFGQGTRLTVV.